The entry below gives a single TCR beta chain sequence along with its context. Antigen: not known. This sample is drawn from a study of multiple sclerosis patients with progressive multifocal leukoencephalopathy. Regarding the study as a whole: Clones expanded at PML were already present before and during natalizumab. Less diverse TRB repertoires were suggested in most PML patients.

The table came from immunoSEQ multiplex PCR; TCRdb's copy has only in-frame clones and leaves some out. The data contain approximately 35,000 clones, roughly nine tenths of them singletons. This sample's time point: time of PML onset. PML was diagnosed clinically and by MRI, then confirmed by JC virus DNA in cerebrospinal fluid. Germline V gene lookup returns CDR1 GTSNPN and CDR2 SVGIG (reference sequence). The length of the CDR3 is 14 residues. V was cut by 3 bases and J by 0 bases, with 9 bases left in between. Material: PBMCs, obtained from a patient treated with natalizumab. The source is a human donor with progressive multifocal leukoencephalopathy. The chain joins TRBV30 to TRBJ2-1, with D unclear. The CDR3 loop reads CAWSAASSYNEQFF. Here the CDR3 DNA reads TGTGCCTGGAGCGCTGCTAGCTCCTACAATGAGCAGTTCTTC.